Each of the 14 T cell receptor beta chains below was sequenced from the same sample in a study of shared clonotypes between healthy human individuals (dated by TCRdb to between 2020 and 2021). The library was obtained by the immunoSEQ multiplex PCR assay. Not all clones reach the TCRdb copy of this immuneACCESS table, which keeps in-frame sequences only. Checked studies attribute under half of the gap to unresolved V genes and leave the rest unexplained. The sample table contains around 2.1 million clones; only one count was recorded for approximately 94% of them. The leading ten clones occupy over 0.1% of the sample. The sequencing input was naive CD4+ T cells sorted from blood. The cell subset or site label, as the study defines it: CD45RA+ positively selected. Every receptor here comes from a man aged 18-30 years in good health.

This clone was observed a single time. The chain couples TRBV5-4 to TRBJ2-5; the match to TRBD1 covers 7 bases. This CDR3 is built from 14 residues. Looked up from germline, CDR1 is SGHNT and CDR2 is YYREEE (reference sequence). Trimming took 3 bases from V and 0 from J; bases not matched to a gene: 2. As DNA, the CDR3 is TGTGCCAGCAGCTCAGGGACAGACCAAGAGACCCAGTACTTC. Protein product: CASSSGTDQETQYF.

The chain joins TRBV5-1 to TRBJ1-6; 7 bases are shared with TRBD1. The CDR3 spans 15 residues. The V and J ends lost 0 bases and 7 bases, in that order; junction bases with no gene match: 4. The germline gives CDR1 SGHRS, CDR2 YFSETQ. CDR3 amino acids: CASSLDQGENSPLHF. Written as DNA, the CDR3 is TGCGCCAGCAGCTTGGACCAGGGGGAAAATTCACCCCTCCACTTT.

This clone was observed a handful of times. The sample holds other DNA sequences that translate to the same CDR3. The J gene is TRBJ2-1, the V gene TRBV20-1; D uncertain. Trimming stripped 3 bases from V and 5 bases from J, with 2 bases between. Germline-derived CDR1 and CDR2 are DFQATT and SNEGSKA (reference sequence). The CDR3 contains 10 residues. The DNA for the CDR3 is TGCAGTGCTAGGGACAATGAGCAGTTCTTC. Translation gives CSARDNEQFF.

The chain has TRBV19 and TRBJ2-5, with D perhaps assigned TRBD1 or TRBD2 (7 bases each). Trimming took off 5 bases at V and 3 bases at J, with 10 bases between the two ends. Germline V gene lookup returns CDR1 LNHDA and CDR2 SQIVND (reference sequence). This CDR3 region has 13 residues. CDR3 sequence (DNA): TGTGCCAGTAGTCCAGGGGGGGAAGAGACCCAGTACTTC. It codes for CASSPGGEETQYF.

This clone was seen just once. For the CDR3, the DNA is TGCGCCAGCAGCCCGAGGTTGTCGGCGAACACCGGGGAGCTGTTTTTT. Amino acid sequence: CASSPRLSANTGELFF. The chain employs TRBV4-1 and TRBJ2-2; D ambiguous. The CDR3 is 16 residues long. Germline V gene sequence: CDR1 MGHRA, CDR2 YSYEKL. Trimming pared 4 bases from V and 0 bases from J, leaving 12 bases between.

The chain carries TRBV28 and TRBJ1-5; 9 nucleotides agree with TRBD1. J was trimmed by 3 bases and V by 6 bases; bases with no gene match: 6. The length of the CDR3 is 15 residues. Germline assignment: CDR1 MDHEN and CDR2 SYDVKM. In nucleotides, the CDR3 is TGTGCCAGCAGCTCTGGACAGGGGTACAATCAGCCCCAGCATTTT. Translated, it gives CASSSGQGYNQPQHF.

The chain employs TRBV25-1 and TRBJ2-5; 7 bases are shared with TRBD2. Germline V lookup: CDR1 MGHDK, CDR2 SYGVNS. The V segment lost 3 bases and the J segment 5 bases; nucleotides outside the gene matches: 6. CDR3 length: 14 amino acids. The CDR3 DNA follows: TGTGCCAGCAGTGAGTGGGGGGGTTTCGAGACCCAGTACTTC. Encoded protein: CASSEWGGFETQYF.

This clone was picked up one time. The chain is built from TRBV29-1 and TRBJ2-7; the D is unclear. The CDR3 is 12 residues long. V lost 4 bases and J lost 2, with 9 bases in between. CDR1 SQVTM and CDR2 ANQGSEA come from the germline V gene. The CDR3 DNA follows: TGCAGCGTTGTAGGCGAAACCTACGAGCAGTACTTC. Translated, it gives CSVVGETYEQYF.

This clone showed up just once. The chain carries TRBV10-2 and TRBJ2-2; no clear D gene. This CDR3 has 19 amino acids. Trimming pared 2 bases from V and 1 base from J, leaving 20 bases between. Germline CDR1 WSHSY, CDR2 SAAADI. CDR3 in amino acids: CASSEKVDSTPLNTGELFF. The CDR3 coding sequence is TGCGCCAGCAGTGAGAAGGTAGATAGCACCCCACTGAACACCGGGGAGCTGTTTTTT.

The genes are TRBV6-1 and TRBJ2-7, with 7 bases fitting TRBD2. This CDR3 has 15 residues. Losses at the gene ends were 4 bases for V and 2 bases for J; bases not matched to a gene: 8. Germline V gene sequence: CDR1 MNHNS, CDR2 SASEGT. CDR3 in amino acids: CASSGSAGPAYEQYF. CDR3 nucleotides: TGTGCCAGCAGTGGGTCAGCGGGACCAGCCTACGAGCAGTACTTC.

Only a few counts were recorded for this clone. The chain couples TRBV6-5 to TRBJ1-2; D perhaps matches TRBD1 (5 bases). Trimming stripped 7 bases from V and 5 bases from J, with 11 bases between. Germline CDR1 is MNHEY and CDR2 is SVGAGI. The CDR3 has 12 amino acids. The CDR3 here is CASTQGFYGYTF. The CDR3 nucleotides read TGTGCCAGCACTCAGGGTTTTTATGGCTACACCTTC.

The chain has TRBV25-1 and TRBJ1-2, with 10 bases that match TRBD1. This CDR3 contains 16 residues. The trim removed 1 base at V and 2 bases at J, leaving 4 bases unmatched. CDR1 MGHDK and CDR2 SYGVNS come from the germline V gene. This CDR3 reads CASSELTGGANYGYTF. The CDR3 DNA reads TGTGCCAGCAGTGAATTGACAGGGGGCGCGAACTATGGCTACACCTTC.

The chain has TRBV9 and TRBJ2-3, with D possibly matching TRBD2 (6 bases). CDR3 size: 18 residues. The germline gives CDR1 SGDLS, CDR2 YYNGEE. With 0 bases removed from V and 3 bases from J, the gap between germline ends came to 20 bases. The CDR3 coding sequence is TGTGCCAGCAGCGTAGCCTCTGGGCTAGCGATTGGAACAGATACGCAGTATTTT. Protein sequence: CASSVASGLAIGTDTQYF. Full variable domain (remainder filled in from reference TRBV9 and TRBJ2-3): DSGVTQTPKHLITATGQRVTLRCSPRSGDLSVYWYQQSLDQGLQFLIQYYNGEERAKGNILERFSAQQFPDLHSELNLSSLELGDSALYFCASSVASGLAIGTDTQYFGPGTRLTVL.

J is TRBJ2-7 and V is TRBV21-1; TRBD2, as called in the table, went unchecked against the DNA. TRBV21-1 is termed a pseudogene. This CDR3 spans 16 amino acids. As DNA, the CDR3 is TGTGCCAGCAGCAAAGTACGGACGGGAGTATGTCCCGAGCAGTACTTC. Its translation: CASSKVRTGVCPEQYF.